This T cell receptor (beta chain) appears in the sequencing data of a study of blood T cell repertoires in COVID-19. In the study overall: Samples taken during acute and convalescent COVID-19 were collected in the United States, Italy and Spain. The cDNA or gDNA used as material had been derived from T cells, B-cell-depleted T cells, or PBMCs.

Germline values: CDR1 PRHDT, CDR2 FYEKMQ (reference sequence). The CDR3 runs to 12 residues. With 6 bases removed from V and 7 bases from J, the gap between germline ends came to 10 bases. In the source study's methods: Amplification with reference gene primers provided the estimates of nucleated cell counts. Profiled with immunoSEQ multiplex PCR; TCRdb holds only in-frame clones, not every one. D and trimming were read from the DNA, whereas the V and J calls and clone size are those reported in that table. This sample yields some 250,000 clones, of which 70% to 90% are seen a single time; about 7.6% belongs to the top ten.

The sequencing sample was made of peripheral blood. The sequence came from a woman aged 70-85 years with active or convalescent COVID-19. The V and J genes are TRBV13 and TRBJ2-1, with D maybe TRBD1 (5 bases). CDR3 amino acids: CASSFSGNEQFF. CDR3 in DNA: TGTGCCAGCAGTTTTTCAGGGAATGAGCAGTTCTTC.